Sequencing of this T cell receptor beta chain was carried out in a study of blood T cell repertoires in COVID-19. This clone occurred once. The V gene end was trimmed by 6 bases and the J gene end by 4 bases; junction bases not matched to a gene: 5. CDR3 length equals 13 residues. Germline values: CDR1 SEHNR, CDR2 FQNEAQ (reference sequence). Sequencing used immunoSEQ multiplex PCR; TCRdb keeps in-frame clones, though not all of them. The profile shows roughly 420,000 clones, around 87% of them singletons. The clonotype originates from a young woman with acute COVID-19. The V call is TRBV7-9, the J call TRBJ1-2; 7 bases align to TRBD1. The material sequenced was PBMCs or T cells enriched from blood (not recorded which). CDR3 DNA sequence: TGTGCCAGCAGGCAAGACAGGGCCTATGGCTACACCTTC. Translation: CASRQDRAYGYTF.